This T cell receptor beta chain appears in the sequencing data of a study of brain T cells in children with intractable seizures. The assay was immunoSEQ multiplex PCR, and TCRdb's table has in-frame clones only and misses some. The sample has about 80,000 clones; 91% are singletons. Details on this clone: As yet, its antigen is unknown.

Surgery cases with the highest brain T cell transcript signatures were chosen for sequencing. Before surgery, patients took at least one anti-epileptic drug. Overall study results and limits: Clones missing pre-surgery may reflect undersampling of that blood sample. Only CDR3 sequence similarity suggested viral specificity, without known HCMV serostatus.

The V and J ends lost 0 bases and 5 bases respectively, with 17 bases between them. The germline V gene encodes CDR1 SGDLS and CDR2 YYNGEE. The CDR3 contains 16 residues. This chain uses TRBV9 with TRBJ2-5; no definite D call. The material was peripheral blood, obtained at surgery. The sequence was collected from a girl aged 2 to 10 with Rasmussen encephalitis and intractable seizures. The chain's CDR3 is CASSVDWISGNETQYF. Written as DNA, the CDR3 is TGTGCCAGCAGCGTAGATTGGATTTCTGGCAATGAGACCCAGTACTTC.